Listed below are T cell receptor beta chains from one sample, sequenced in a study of T cells in Graves' hyperthyroidism and ophthalmopathy. In TCRdb, the multiplex PCR reads were re-called with MiXCR into one record per CDR3 protein. The sample yields nearly 250,000 distinct CDR3 sequences, roughly 22% seen once. Source material: blood. The receptors shown here come from a woman aged 40 to 50 with Graves' ophthalmopathy. Both conserved end residues are part of each CDR3. A D gene is named only where the DNA matches it firmly. Some rows mark clone size as missing; the rest say once, few, many or name a class of expanded clone.

J: TRBJ2-7; V: TRBV10-1; size: many; D: TRBD1; DNA: TGCGCCAGCAGTCAAGCCGGGACAGGGGACTACGAGCAGTACTTC; CDR3: CASSQAGTGDYEQYF
J: TRBJ2-7; V: TRBV12-3/TRBV12-4; size: NA; D: NA; DNA: TGTGCCAGCAGTTTAGTAGGGGACTACGAGCAGTACTTC; CDR3: CASSLVGDYEQYF
J: TRBJ1-1; V: TRBV12-3/TRBV12-4; size: few; D: NA; DNA: TGTGCCAGCAGTTTAATAGCTTTTGGCACTGAAGCTTTCTTT; CDR3: CASSLIAFGTEAFF
J: TRBJ2-5; V: TRBV10-3; size: many; D: TRBD1; DNA: TGTGCCATCAGTGGACAGGGCAAGGAGACCCAGTACTTC; CDR3: CAISGQGKETQYF
J: TRBJ2-5; V: TRBV4-1; size: many; D: NA; DNA: TGCGCCAGCAGCCAAGAGGTCAGGGGAAAAGAGACCCAGTACTTC; CDR3: CASSQEVRGKETQYF
J: TRBJ2-7; V: TRBV12-3/TRBV12-4; size: once; D: TRBD1; DNA: TGTGCCAGCAGCAGGTCCGGGACAGGGCAAGAGCAGTACTTC; CDR3: CASSRSGTGQEQYF
J: TRBJ1-1; V: TRBV4-1; size: NA; D: NA; DNA: TGCGCCAGCAGCCTTCTCAGCGGGGTTGGTGAAGCTTGCTTT; CDR3: CASSLLSGVGEACF
J: TRBJ2-7; V: TRBV27; size: many; D: NA; DNA: TGTGCCAGCAGCCTGAGCGGAGGAACTTCCTACGAGCAGTACTTC; CDR3: CASSLSGGTSYEQYF
J: TRBJ2-2; V: TRBV18; size: many; D: NA; DNA: TGTGCCAGCTCGATAACTAGTTCCGGGGAGCTGTTTTTT; CDR3: CASSITSSGELFF
J: TRBJ1-1; V: TRBV6-5; size: many; D: TRBD1; DNA: TGTGCCAGCAGCTACAGGGGCCCTAACACTGAAGCTTTCTTT; CDR3: CASSYRGPNTEAFF
J: TRBJ1-1; V: TRBV10-3; size: NA; D: NA; DNA: TGTGCCATCAGCACAGGGAGAGCTTTCTTT; CDR3: CAISTGRAFF
J: TRBJ1-1; V: TRBV5-1; size: NA; D: NA; DNA: TGCGCCAGCAGCTTGGCAGGGAGGGCTGAAGCTTTCTTT; CDR3: CASSLAGRAEAFF
J: TRBJ1-5; V: TRBV9; size: many; D: NA; DNA: TGTGCCAGCAGCGTTGGAGTAGGGGACCATAGCAATCAGCCCCAGCATTTT; CDR3: CASSVGVGDHSNQPQHF
J: TRBJ2-2; V: TRBV19; size: NA; D: TRBD2; DNA: TGTGCCAGTAGTTTCCGACTAGCGGGAGGGCCTAGCACCGGGGAGCTGTTTTTT; CDR3: CASSFRLAGGPSTGELFF
J: TRBJ2-5; V: TRBV12-3/TRBV12-4; size: NA; D: TRBD2; DNA: TGTGCCAGCAGCTTTCTTCTGGGGCGGGAGATCGGGGAGACCCAGTACTTC; CDR3: CASSFLLGREIGETQYF
J: TRBJ2-7; V: TRBV28; size: many; D: NA; DNA: TGTGCCAGCATAATTGGACTGTATTACGAGCAGTACTTC; CDR3: CASIIGLYYEQYF
J: TRBJ2-2; V: TRBV6-2/TRBV6-3; size: NA; D: TRBD2; DNA: TGTGCCAGCAGTTTCAGGGGGACTAGCGGGCAGAACACCGGGGAGCTGTTTTTT; CDR3: CASSFRGTSGQNTGELFF
J: TRBJ2-7; V: TRBV12-3/TRBV12-4; size: NA; D: NA; DNA: TGTGCCAGCAGTCTCTGGCGGGCCTACGAGCAGTACTTC; CDR3: CASSLWRAYEQYF
J: TRBJ1-2; V: TRBV27; size: many; D: NA; DNA: TGTGCCAGCAGTTCCCGAGGAGGAATCTATGGCTACACCTTC; CDR3: CASSSRGGIYGYTF
J: TRBJ2-7; V: TRBV14; size: many; D: NA; DNA: TGTGCCAGCAGCCTTTGCCTTCGGCTTACTTCCTACGAGCAGTACTTC; CDR3: CASSLCLRLTSYEQYF
J: TRBJ1-1; V: TRBV6-1; size: many; D: TRBD1; DNA: TGTGCCAGCAGTGAAGTGTGGACAGGGGGAGCTTTCTTT; CDR3: CASSEVWTGGAFF
J: TRBJ2-2; V: TRBV6-2/TRBV6-3; size: many; D: TRBD1; DNA: TGTGCCAGCACCCCGACAGGGACGAACACCGGGGAGCTGTTTTTT; CDR3: CASTPTGTNTGELFF
J: TRBJ2-5; V: TRBV2; size: NA; D: NA; DNA: TGTGCCAGCAGTGTAACTAGCAAAGAGACCCAGTACTTC; CDR3: CASSVTSKETQYF
J: TRBJ2-7; V: TRBV12-3/TRBV12-4; size: NA; D: TRBD2; DNA: TGTGCCAGCAGGACATCCGGGACTACCTCCTCCGAGCAGTACTTC; CDR3: CASRTSGTTSSEQYF
J: TRBJ1-1; V: TRBV30; size: many; D: TRBD1; DNA: TGTGCCTGGCGGGACAGGGGCAACACTGAAGCTTTCTTT; CDR3: CAWRDRGNTEAFF
J: TRBJ2-5; V: TRBV7-8; size: NA; D: NA; DNA: TGTGCCAGCAGCACAGCGGCGGGGGCCGAGACCCAGTACTTC; CDR3: CASSTAAGAETQYF
J: TRBJ2-5; V: TRBV5-7; size: many; D: TRBD2; DNA: TGTGCCAGCAGCTTGGCACTTGGACTAGCGGGAGAGACCCAGTACTTC; CDR3: CASSLALGLAGETQYF